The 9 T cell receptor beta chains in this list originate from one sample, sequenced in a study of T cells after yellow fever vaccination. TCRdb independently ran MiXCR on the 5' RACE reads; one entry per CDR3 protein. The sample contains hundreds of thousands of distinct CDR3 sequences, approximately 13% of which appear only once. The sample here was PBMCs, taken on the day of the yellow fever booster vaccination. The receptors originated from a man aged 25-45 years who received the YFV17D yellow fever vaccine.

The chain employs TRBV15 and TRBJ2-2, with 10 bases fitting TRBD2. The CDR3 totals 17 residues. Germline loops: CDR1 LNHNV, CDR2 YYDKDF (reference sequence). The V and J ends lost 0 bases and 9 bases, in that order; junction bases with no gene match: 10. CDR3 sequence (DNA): TGTGCCACCAGCAGAGATCGGCGGCTAGCGGGAGCCCGGGAGCTGTTTTTT. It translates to CATSRDRRLAGARELFF.

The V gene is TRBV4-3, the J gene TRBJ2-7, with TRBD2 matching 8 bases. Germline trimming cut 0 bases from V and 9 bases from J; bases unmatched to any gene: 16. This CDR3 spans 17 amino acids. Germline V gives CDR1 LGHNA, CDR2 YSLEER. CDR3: CASSQDFGLAGTSGQYF. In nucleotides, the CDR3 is TGCGCCAGCAGCCAAGATTTCGGACTAGCCGGCACCTCGGGGCAGTACTTC.

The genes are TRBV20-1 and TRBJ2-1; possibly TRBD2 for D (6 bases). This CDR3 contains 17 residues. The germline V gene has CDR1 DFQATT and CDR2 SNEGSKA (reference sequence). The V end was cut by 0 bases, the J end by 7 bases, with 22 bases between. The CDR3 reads CSARDPGLRERLNEQFF. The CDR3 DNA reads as TGCAGTGCTAGAGACCCTGGGTTACGGGAGAGGCTTAATGAGCAGTTCTTC.

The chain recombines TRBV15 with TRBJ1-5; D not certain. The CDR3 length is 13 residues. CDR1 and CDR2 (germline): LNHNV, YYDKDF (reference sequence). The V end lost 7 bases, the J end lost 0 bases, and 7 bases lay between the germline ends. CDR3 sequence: CATTTASNQPQHF. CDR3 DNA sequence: TGTGCCACCACGACCGCTAGCAATCAGCCCCAGCATTTT.

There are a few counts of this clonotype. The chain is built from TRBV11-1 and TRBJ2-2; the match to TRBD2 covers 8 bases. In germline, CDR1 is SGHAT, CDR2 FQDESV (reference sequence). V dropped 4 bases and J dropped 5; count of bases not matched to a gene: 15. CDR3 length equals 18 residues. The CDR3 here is CASSSKTRLAGSTGELFF. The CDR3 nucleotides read TGTGCCAGCAGCTCGAAGACGCGGCTAGCGGGCTCAACCGGGGAGCTGTTTTTT. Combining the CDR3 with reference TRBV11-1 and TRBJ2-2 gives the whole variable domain EAEVAQSPRYKITEKSQAVAFWCDPISGHATLYWYRQILGQGPELLVQFQDESVVDDSQLPKDRFSAERLKGVDSTLKIQPAELGDSAMYLCASSSKTRLAGSTGELFFGEGSRLTVL.

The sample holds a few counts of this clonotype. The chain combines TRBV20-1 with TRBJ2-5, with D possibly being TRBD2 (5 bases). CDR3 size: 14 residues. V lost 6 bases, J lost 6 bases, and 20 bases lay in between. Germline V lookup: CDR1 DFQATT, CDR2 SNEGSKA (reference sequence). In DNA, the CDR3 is TGCAGTGCCGTAGAGGTCAACCCGGGAAAGACCCAGTACTTC. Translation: CSAVEVNPGKTQYF.

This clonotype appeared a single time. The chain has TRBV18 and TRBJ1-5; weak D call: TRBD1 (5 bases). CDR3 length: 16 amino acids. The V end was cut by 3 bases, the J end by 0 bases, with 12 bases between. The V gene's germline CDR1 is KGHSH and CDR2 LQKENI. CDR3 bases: TGTGCCAGCTCACCTGTTGGGACGGATAGCAATCAGCCCCAGCATTTT. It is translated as CASSPVGTDSNQPQHF.

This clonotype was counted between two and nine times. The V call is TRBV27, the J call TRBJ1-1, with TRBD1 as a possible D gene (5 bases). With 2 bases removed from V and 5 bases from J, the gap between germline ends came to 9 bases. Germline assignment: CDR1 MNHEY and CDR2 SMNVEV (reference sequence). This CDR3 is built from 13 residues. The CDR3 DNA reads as TGTGCCAGCAGTTTAGGGGGGTGGACTGAAGCTTTCTTT. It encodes CASSLGGWTEAFF.

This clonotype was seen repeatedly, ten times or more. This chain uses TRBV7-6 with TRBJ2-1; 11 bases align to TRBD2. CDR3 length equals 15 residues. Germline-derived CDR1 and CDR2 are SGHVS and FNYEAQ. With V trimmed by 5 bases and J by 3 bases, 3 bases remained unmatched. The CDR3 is CASSLTSGVYNEQFF. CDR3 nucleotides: TGTGCCAGCAGCCTGACTAGCGGGGTCTACAATGAGCAGTTCTTC.